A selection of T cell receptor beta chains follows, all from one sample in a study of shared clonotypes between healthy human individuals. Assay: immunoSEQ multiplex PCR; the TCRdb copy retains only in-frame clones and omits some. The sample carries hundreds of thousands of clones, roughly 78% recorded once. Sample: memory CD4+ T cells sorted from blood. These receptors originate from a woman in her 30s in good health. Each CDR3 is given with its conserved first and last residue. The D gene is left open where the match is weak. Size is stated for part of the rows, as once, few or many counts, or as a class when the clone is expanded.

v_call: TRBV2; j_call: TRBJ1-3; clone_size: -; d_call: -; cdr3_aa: CASSLTGTGISGNTIYF; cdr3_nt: TGTGCCAGCAGCCTCACCGGGACCGGCATCTCTGGAAACACCATATATTTT
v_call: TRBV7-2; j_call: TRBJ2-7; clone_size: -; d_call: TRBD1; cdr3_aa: CASSLVFMGFGTGGAEQYF; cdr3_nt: TGTGCCAGCAGCTTAGTTTTTATGGGGTTCGGGACAGGGGGCGCCGAGCAGTACTTC
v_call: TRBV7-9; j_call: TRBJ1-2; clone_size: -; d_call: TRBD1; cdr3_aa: CASRIGQGYGYTF; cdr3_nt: TGTGCCAGCAGGATAGGACAGGGCTATGGCTACACCTTC
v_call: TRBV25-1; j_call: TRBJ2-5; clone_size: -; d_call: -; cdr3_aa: CASSGLKETQYF; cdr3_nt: TGTGCCAGCTCCGGTTTAAAGGAGACCCAGTACTTC
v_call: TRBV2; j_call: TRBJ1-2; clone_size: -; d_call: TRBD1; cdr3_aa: CASKAAGGSGYTF; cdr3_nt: TGTGCCAGCAAGGCGGCAGGGGGCTCTGGCTACACCTTC
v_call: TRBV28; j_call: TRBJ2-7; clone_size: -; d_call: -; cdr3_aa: CASNDDESSYEQYF; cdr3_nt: TGTGCCAGTAACGATGACGAAAGCTCCTACGAGCAGTACTTC
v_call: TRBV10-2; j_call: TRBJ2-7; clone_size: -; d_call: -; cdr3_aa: CASSEAYEQYF; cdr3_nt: TGCGCCAGCAGTGAGGCCTACGAGCAGTACTTC
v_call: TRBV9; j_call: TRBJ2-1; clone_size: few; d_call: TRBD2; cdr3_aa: CASSPTGLVAHEQFF; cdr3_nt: TGTGCCAGCAGCCCTACAGGACTAGTTGCCCATGAGCAGTTCTTC
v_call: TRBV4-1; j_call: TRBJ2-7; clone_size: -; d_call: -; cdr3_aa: CASSQDWPGGLIGYEQYF; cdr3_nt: TGCGCCAGCAGCCAAGATTGGCCGGGCGGGTTAATTGGGTACGAGCAGTACTTC
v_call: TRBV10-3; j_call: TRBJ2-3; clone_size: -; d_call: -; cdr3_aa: CAISDEGGRRTDTQYF; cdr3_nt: TGTGCCATCAGTGACGAGGGCGGCCGTCGCACAGATACGCAGTATTTT
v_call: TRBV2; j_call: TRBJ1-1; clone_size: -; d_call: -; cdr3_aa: CASSPLWVNTEAFF; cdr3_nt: TGTGCCAGCAGTCCCCTTTGGGTGAACACTGAAGCTTTCTTT
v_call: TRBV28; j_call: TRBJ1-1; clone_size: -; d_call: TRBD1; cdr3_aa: CASRKARQGGTEAFF; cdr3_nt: TGTGCCAGCAGAAAAGCTCGACAGGGTGGTACTGAAGCTTTCTTT
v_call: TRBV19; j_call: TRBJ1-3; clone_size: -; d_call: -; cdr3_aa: CASSLDRAGNTIYF; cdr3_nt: TGTGCCAGTAGTTTAGACCGGGCTGGAAACACCATATATTTT
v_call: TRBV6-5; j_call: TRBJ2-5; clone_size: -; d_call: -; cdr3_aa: CASNHRGEQYF; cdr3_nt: TGTGCCAGCAACCATAGGGGGGAGCAGTACTTC
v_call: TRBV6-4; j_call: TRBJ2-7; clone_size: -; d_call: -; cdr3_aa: CASSDSLWGVTYEQYF; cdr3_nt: TGTGCCAGCAGTGATTCCCTTTGGGGCGTAACGTACGAGCAGTACTTC
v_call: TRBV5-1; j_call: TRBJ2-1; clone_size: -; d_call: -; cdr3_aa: CASSYSGTAYNEQFF; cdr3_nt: TGCGCCAGCAGCTATTCCGGGACTGCCTACAATGAGCAGTTCTTC
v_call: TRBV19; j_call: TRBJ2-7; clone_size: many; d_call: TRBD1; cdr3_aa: CASSSVGQGFYEQYF; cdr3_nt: TGTGCCAGTAGTTCCGTAGGACAGGGATTCTACGAGCAGTACTTC
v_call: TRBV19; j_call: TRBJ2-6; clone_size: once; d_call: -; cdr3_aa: CASSMLDLRGANVLTF; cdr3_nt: TGTGCCAGTAGTATGTTAGATCTACGCGGGGCCAACGTCCTGACTTTC
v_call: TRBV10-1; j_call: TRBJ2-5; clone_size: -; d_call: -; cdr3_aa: CASYRARKETQYF; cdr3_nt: TGCGCCAGCTATAGGGCTAGAAAAGAGACCCAGTACTTC